This T cell receptor beta chain was identified in a study of blood T cell repertoires in COVID-19. At the level of the study: Italy, Spain and the United States were the sources of the convalescent and acute COVID-19 samples.

TCRdb's copy holds only in-frame clones and misses some; the assay was immunoSEQ multiplex PCR. In the table there are 280,000 or so clones, 85% of which are singletons. The V and J ends lost 5 bases and 5 bases respectively, with 10 bases between them. Germline V gene lookup returns CDR1 SGHVS and CDR2 FQNEAQ. The CDR3 has 13 residues. Either two negative PCRs, clearance, or symptom resolution qualified Cohort 3 donors as recovered. The material sequenced was PBMCs or T cells enriched from blood (not recorded which). The rearrangement links TRBV7-8 to TRBJ2-1; D not certain. The clonotype comes from a woman aged 50 to 65 who had recovered from COVID-19. The CDR3 DNA is TGTGCCAGCAGCCGTAGCCGGAACAATGAGCAGTTCTTC. Translating it yields CASSRSRNNEQFF. Drawing the rest from reference TRBV7-8 and TRBJ2-1, the complete variable domain is GAGVSQSPRYKVAKRGQDVALRCDPISGHVSLFWYQQALGQGPEFLTYFQNEAQLDKSGLPSDRFFAERPEGSVSTLKIQRTQQEDSAVYLCASSRSRNNEQFFGPGTRLTVL.